What follows describes a single T cell receptor beta chain. These data are taken from a study of blood T cell repertoires in COVID-19. Turning to the study itself: Both acute and convalescent COVID-19 samples were obtained from the United States, Italy and Spain. The analysed material was cDNA or gDNA that came from T cells, B-cell-depleted T cells, or PBMCs.

Germline CDR1 is SGDLS and CDR2 is YYNGEE. This CDR3 region has 16 residues. With 0 bases clipped from V and 5 bases from J, the junction kept 7 bases outside the gene matches. Here immunoSEQ multiplex PCR was the method, and the copy in TCRdb shows in-frame clones only, minus some. The sample lists fewer than 350,000 clones; about 76% were seen once. V gene TRBV9 combines with J gene TRBJ2-3; TRBD2 matches 9 bases. The source is a woman in her sixties or seventies with active or convalescent COVID-19. Input material: peripheral blood. The CDR3 region is CASSVGGGGARDTQYF. In nucleotides, the CDR3 is TGTGCCAGCAGCGTAGGAGGCGGGGGGGCAAGAGATACGCAGTATTTT.